The 9 T cell receptor beta chains below all came from one sample that was sequenced in a study of preoperative IRX-2 immunotherapy in early breast cancer. Some clones are missing from TCRdb's copy, which holds only in-frame ones; the method was immunoSEQ multiplex PCR. The table lists 95,000 to 100,000 clones, 86% of them singletons. Treatment in this sample: preoperative locoregional IRX-2 cytokine immunotherapy. The source was tumor tissue, collected after IRX-2 immunotherapy. The source of these receptors is a human donor with breast cancer.

The chain employs TRBV6-8 and TRBJ1-5; perhaps TRBD1 as D (5 bases). Germline V gives CDR1 MNHGY, CDR2 SAAAGT. CDR3 size: 15 residues. Between the trimmed V and J ends, which lost 6 bases and 5 bases, there was a span of 17 bases. The CDR3 region is CASSAGGVGYQPQHF. As DNA, the CDR3 is TGTGCCAGCAGCGCCGGGGGGGTCGGGTATCAGCCCCAGCATTTT.

The chain recombines TRBV6-8 with TRBJ2-3, with D uncertain. V gave up 6 bases and J gave up 4 bases, with 11 bases separating them. The CDR3 consists of 13 residues. Germline V gene data show CDR1 as MNHGY and CDR2 as SAAAGT. CDR3 nucleotide sequence: TGTGCCAGCAGGGAAGTAGGGCCAGATACGCAGTATTTT. Its protein product is CASREVGPDTQYF.

The chain carries TRBV19 and TRBJ1-1; 9 bases map to TRBD1. The CDR3 loop spans 14 amino acids. Losses at the gene ends were 4 bases for V and 4 bases for J; bases not matched to a gene: 4. The germline V gene encodes CDR1 LNHDA and CDR2 SQIVND (reference sequence). CDR3 DNA: TGTGCCAGTAGTACTGGGGACAGGGTCACTGAAGCTTTCTTT. Translating gives CASSTGDRVTEAFF.

The rearrangement links TRBV6-8 to TRBJ1-2; no clear D gene. V gave up 6 bases and J gave up 4 bases, with 9 bases separating them. This CDR3 has 12 amino acids. From germline, CDR1 is MNHGY and CDR2 SAAAGT. CDR3 DNA sequence: TGTGCCAGCAGCGCCAGCCGCTATGGCTACACCTTC. Translated, it gives CASSASRYGYTF.

The V gene is TRBV6-8, the J gene TRBJ1-3; D call uncertain. There are 15 residues in the CDR3. V lost 5 bases and J 0 bases, leaving 11 bases between the germline ends. Germline CDR1 reads MNHGY; CDR2 reads SAAAGT. In DNA, the CDR3 is TGTGCCAGCAGTGAGAGTGGTAGCTCTGGAAACACCATATATTTT. It encodes CASSESGSSGNTIYF.

The CDR3 loop reads CAWSQGTGLGRNTF. The CDR3 nucleotides are TGTGCCTGGAGTCAGGGGACCGGGCTAGGGAGGAACACCTTC. The V call is TRBV30, the J call TRBJ1-2; D may be TRBD1 (6 bases). Germline CDR1 is GTSNPN and CDR2 is SVGIG (reference sequence). The CDR3 loop spans 14 amino acids. V lost 2 bases and J 12 bases, leaving 22 bases between the germline ends.

The chain couples TRBV28 to TRBJ2-6, with D possibly TRBD2 on 6 matching bases. Germline V gene lookup returns CDR1 MDHEN and CDR2 SYDVKM. This CDR3 contains 17 residues. V lost 2 bases to trimming and J lost 0 bases, with 11 bases between them. The CDR3: CASSLGRGSSGANVLTF. Written as DNA, the CDR3 is TGTGCCAGCAGTTTAGGCCGGGGGTCCTCTGGGGCCAACGTCCTGACTTTC.

The chain is built from TRBV22-1 and TRBJ1-1; the table's D gene call, TRBD1, was not cross checked with the DNA. TRBV22-1 is designated a pseudogene. This CDR3 contains 14 residues. The CDR3 sequence: CATSETGSRTEAFF. CDR3 sequence (DNA): TGTGCCACCAGTGAGACAGGGTCTCGAACTGAAGCTTTCTTT.

DNA for the CDR3: TGTGCCAGCAGCTCCCCCGGGACAGGGGTGTTGGATACGCAGTATTTT. Encoded protein: CASSSPGTGVLDTQYF. This sequence joins TRBV7-1 and TRBJ2-3; 10 bases are a match to TRBD1. TRBV7-1 is an ORF; its function is uncertain. The CDR3 has 16 residues. The ends lost 3 bases at V and 6 bases at J; junction bases unmatched: 9.